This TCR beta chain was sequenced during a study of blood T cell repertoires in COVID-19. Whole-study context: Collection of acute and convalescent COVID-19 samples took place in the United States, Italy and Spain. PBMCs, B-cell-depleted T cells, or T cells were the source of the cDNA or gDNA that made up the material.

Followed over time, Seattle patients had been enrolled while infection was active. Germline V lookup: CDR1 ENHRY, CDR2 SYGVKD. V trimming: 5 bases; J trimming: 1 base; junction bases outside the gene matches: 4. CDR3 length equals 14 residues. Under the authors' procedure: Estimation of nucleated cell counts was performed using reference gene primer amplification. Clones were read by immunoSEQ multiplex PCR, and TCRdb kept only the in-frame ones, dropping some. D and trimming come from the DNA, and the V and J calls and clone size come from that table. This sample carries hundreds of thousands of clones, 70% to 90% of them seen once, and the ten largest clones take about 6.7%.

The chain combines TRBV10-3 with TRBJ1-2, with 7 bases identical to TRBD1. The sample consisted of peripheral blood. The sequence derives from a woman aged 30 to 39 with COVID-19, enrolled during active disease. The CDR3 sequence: CAISPGQSNYGYTF. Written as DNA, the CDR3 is TGTGCCATCAGTCCGGGACAGAGTAACTATGGCTACACCTTC.